This TCR beta chain was recovered during a study of blood T cell repertoires in COVID-19. Looking at the study overall: Specimens from acute and convalescent COVID-19 originated in the United States, Italy and Spain.

V was shortened by 5 bases and J by 3 bases, with 11 bases between the two germline ends. The CDR3 has 13 residues. Germline V gene sequence: CDR1 SNHLY, CDR2 FYNNEI. Original data processing: Amplified reference gene primers provided the basis for estimating nucleated cell counts. Sequencing used immunoSEQ multiplex PCR; TCRdb keeps in-frame clones, though not all of them. That table supplies the V and J calls and clone size; D and trimming were determined from the DNA. The sample gives about 530,000 clones, 70% to 90% of which show up once; roughly 7.4% is in the top ten. Seattle patients were enrolled during active infection and followed longitudinally.

V usage is TRBV2 and J usage is TRBJ2-7; the D gene is possibly TRBD1 (5 bases). This TCR was sampled from a woman in her forties or fifties with COVID-19, enrolled during active disease. Sequencing input: peripheral blood. CDR3 residues: CASSRTDSYEQYF. CDR3 DNA: TGTGCCAGCAGTCGAACTGACAGCTACGAGCAGTACTTC.